These 25 T cell receptor beta chains came from one sample sequenced in a study of blood T cells in healthy people across ages. A second PCR of roughly 7 to 11 cycles used a sample-barcoded 5' primer and a J-beta primer mix. TCRdb called the 5' RACE reads again in MiXCR, with one record for every CDR3 protein. The sample records about 780,000 distinct CDR3 sequences, around 25% being singletons. A further study also used this sample, focusing on T cells of mothers and their children.

Input material: blood. These receptors all come from a boy aged 5-17 years in good health.

The CDR3 DNA reads as TGTGCCAGCAGTGAAGGACCCAGGCCCTCTGGGGCCAACGTCCTGACTTTC. This translates into CASSEGPRPSGANVLTF. The chain employs TRBV2 and TRBJ2-6; D uncertain. Germline CDR1 reads SNHLY; CDR2 reads FYNNEI. This CDR3 comprises 17 residues. V gave up 1 base and J gave up 0 bases, with 10 bases separating them.

The chain recombines TRBV3-1 with TRBJ2-7; D perhaps matches TRBD1 (5 bases). Trimming shortened V by 1 base and J by 3 bases, and 13 bases separated the two germline ends. The CDR3 runs 15 residues. Germline V CDR1 and CDR2: LGHDT, YNNKEL (reference sequence). CDR3 sequence (DNA): TGTGCCAGCAGCCAAGGAGGACAAGCGTTCTACGAGCAGTACTTC. Protein sequence: CASSQGGQAFYEQYF.

This clonotype was detected many times. The chain joins TRBV20-1 to TRBJ2-1; 11 bases map to TRBD2. From germline, CDR1 is DFQATT and CDR2 SNEGSKA (reference sequence). This CDR3 comprises 13 residues. J was trimmed by 9 bases and V by 6 bases; bases with no gene match: 7. CDR3 region: CSATLLAGAEQFF. CDR3 nucleotide sequence: TGCAGTGCAACCCTACTAGCGGGGGCTGAGCAGTTCTTC.

This clonotype was seen only a few times. This chain uses TRBV7-2 with TRBJ2-2; D tentatively reads TRBD1 or TRBD2 (6 bases each). The CDR3 totals 14 residues. Looked up from germline, CDR1 is SGHTA and CDR2 is FQGNSA. Trimming pared 5 bases from V and 4 bases from J, leaving 11 bases between. The CDR3 DNA reads TGTGCCAGCAGCCCCGGGGGCAGCACCGGGGAGCTGTTTTTT. Its translation: CASSPGGSTGELFF.

There are a few counts of this clonotype. The genes are TRBV20-1 and TRBJ1-3; 7 bases align to TRBD1. Germline V gene data show CDR1 as DFQATT and CDR2 as SNEGSKA (reference sequence). Germline trimming cut 6 bases from V and 0 bases from J; bases unmatched to any gene: 8. The CDR3 covers 15 residues. This CDR3 is CSAMPTGNSGNTIYF. The CDR3 DNA follows: TGCAGTGCCATGCCGACAGGGAACTCTGGAAACACCATATATTTT.

V gene TRBV9 combines with J gene TRBJ2-5; 9 bases fit TRBD1. The J call may be mistaken, given a closer DNA end match to TRBJ2-7. The CDR3 runs to 14 residues. From germline, CDR1 is SGDLS and CDR2 YYNGEE. CDR3: CASSVRDRDLEQYF. The DNA for the CDR3 is TGTGCCAGCAGCGTCCGGGACAGGGACCTCGAGCAGTACTTC.

Of note for this clonotype: In this CDR3 the conserved last residue, phenylalanine or tryptophan, is missing, so a read error is likely. The chain has TRBV20-1 and TRBJ1-5; 8 bases align to TRBD1. CDR3 length: 14 amino acids. The germline gives CDR1 DFQATT, CDR2 SNEGSKA (reference sequence). The DNA for the CDR3 is TGCAATGCTCTCCAGGGGGCCGGCAATCAGCCCCAGCATCTT. As protein: CNALQGAGNQPQHL.

This clonotype was counted only a few times. The V and J genes are TRBV2 and TRBJ2-5, with 8 nucleotides matching TRBD1. The DNA matches TRBJ2-1 better at its end, which makes the J call doubtful. The CDR3 consists of 12 residues. Germline CDR1 SNHLY, CDR2 FYNNEI. The CDR3 loop reads CARRDRLKEQFF. DNA for the CDR3: TGTGCCAGGAGGGACAGGTTAAAAGAGCAGTTCTTC.

The rearrangement joins TRBV7-2 to TRBJ2-1, with D perhaps TRBD1 (5 bases). Trimming took 4 bases from V and 7 from J, leaving 14 bases between them. The CDR3 consists of 14 residues. Per germline, CDR1 SGHTA and CDR2 FQGNSA. CDR3 coding DNA: TGTGCCAGCAGCTCCCCCAGGGCCGGGAATGAGCAGTTCTTC. This encodes CASSSPRAGNEQFF.

This chain uses TRBV7-9 with TRBJ1-3; the D is unclear. From germline, CDR1 is SEHNR and CDR2 FQNEAQ (reference sequence). Trimming removed 2 bases from V and 2 bases from J, with 16 bases in between. This CDR3 contains 17 residues. CDR3 in amino acids: CASSLLRTRSAGNTIYF. The CDR3 bases are TGTGCCAGCAGCTTACTACGGACCAGGTCGGCTGGAAACACCATATATTTT.

Details on this clonotype: One end of the junction is discordant with germline, which a read error may explain. The V gene is TRBV6-1, the J gene TRBJ1-5, with D possibly being TRBD1 (6 bases). The germline V gene has CDR1 MNHNS and CDR2 SASEGT. This CDR3 contains 14 residues. CDR3 nucleotides: TGTGTCAGCAGTGAAGGTGGAGGGACAAGGCCCCAGCATTTT. It yields the protein CVSSEGGGTRPQHF.

The chain recombines TRBV7-9 with TRBJ1-4, with D uncertain. The CDR3 is 15 amino acids. Trimming took off 0 bases at V and 7 bases at J, with 12 bases between the two ends. Per germline, CDR1 SEHNR and CDR2 FQNEAQ (reference sequence). The CDR3 DNA follows: TGTGCCAGCAGCTTAGCGGCCGGGTTAGCTGAAAAACTGTTTTTT. This gives the protein CASSLAAGLAEKLFF.

The rearrangement joins TRBV11-2 to TRBJ2-5; weak D call: TRBD1 (5 bases). The CDR3 length is 15 residues. Germline V gene sequence: CDR1 SGHAT, CDR2 FQNNGV. The ends were cut back, 5 bases at V and 3 bases at J, with 16 bases in the middle. In DNA, the CDR3 is TGTGCCAGCAGCCGAGATCCCGCCAGGGAAGAGACCCAGTACTTC. The encoded protein is CASSRDPAREETQYF.

The V call is TRBV30, the J call TRBJ2-5; 7 bases map to TRBD2. CDR1 GTSNPN and CDR2 SVGIG come from the germline V gene (reference sequence). This CDR3 comprises 12 residues. J gave up 3 bases and V 7 bases, and 5 bases lay outside the gene matches. The CDR3 sequence: CALQGLEETQYF. DNA of the CDR3: TGTGCCTTACAAGGACTAGAAGAGACCCAGTACTTC.

The genes are TRBV12-3 or TRBV12-4 and TRBJ2-2; D uncertain. The V and J ends lost 2 bases and 5 bases respectively, with 6 bases between them. The CDR3 is 13 amino acids. Here the CDR3 reads CASSLHLTGELFF. The CDR3 nucleotides read TGTGCCAGCAGTTTACACTTGACCGGGGAGCTGTTTTTT.

This clonotype was counted a single time. The chain is built from TRBV7-2 and TRBJ2-5, with 14 bases aligning to TRBD2. This CDR3 region has 17 residues. Germline V gene data show CDR1 as SGHTA and CDR2 as FQGNSA. Unmatched junction bases numbered 10, after V lost 5 bases and J lost 5 bases. The CDR3: CASSPRLAGGSRETQYF. The CDR3 DNA follows: TGTGCCAGCAGCCCGCGACTAGCGGGGGGGTCCCGGGAGACCCAGTACTTC.

This clonotype was counted many times. The chain uses TRBV12-3 or TRBV12-4 and TRBJ2-5, with 7 bases aligning to TRBD2. The length of the CDR3 is 14 residues. J gave up 3 bases and V 6 bases, and 7 bases lay outside the gene matches. The CDR3 loop reads CASRLTGREETQYF. CDR3 DNA sequence: TGTGCCAGCAGACTCACTGGGAGGGAAGAGACCCAGTACTTC.

This clonotype was seen only a few times. V usage is TRBV30 and J usage is TRBJ2-3; D gene uncertain. V gave up 7 bases and J gave up 0 bases, with 17 bases separating them. This CDR3 is 15 amino acids long. Germline V lookup: CDR1 GTSNPN, CDR2 SVGIG (reference sequence). CDR3 coding DNA: TGTGCCTACGCGCGAGCTTTGACTAGCACAGATACGCAGTATTTT. Amino acids: CAYARALTSTDTQYF.

The CDR3 region is CASSLPARRYFGYTF. The CDR3 DNA is TGTGCCAGCAGTTTGCCCGCCAGGAGGTATTTCGGCTACACCTTC. This chain links TRBV28 with TRBJ1-2; D is uncertain. V lost 3 bases, J lost 8 bases, and 19 bases lay in between. CDR3 length: 15 amino acids. Germline V lookup: CDR1 MDHEN, CDR2 SYDVKM.

J is TRBJ1-2 and V is TRBV28, with D tentatively TRBD1 (5 bases). The V gene's germline CDR1 is MDHEN and CDR2 SYDVKM. The CDR3 contains 13 residues. Trimming removed 8 bases from V and 3 bases from J, with 13 bases in between. The CDR3 reads CASFDGGYYGYTF. DNA for the CDR3: TGTGCCAGCTTTGATGGGGGTTACTATGGCTACACCTTC.

This chain links TRBV6-6 with TRBJ2-1; D unresolved. The end of the DNA fits TRBJ2-5 better, so the J call may be wrong. The germline CDR1 and CDR2 sequences are MNHNY and SVGAGI (reference sequence). This CDR3 region has 13 residues. CDR3 protein: CASSYVLSGTQYF. For the CDR3, the DNA is TGTGCCAGCAGTTACGTCCTCTCAGGGACCCAGTACTTC.

The CDR3 nucleotides read TGCGCCAGCAGCTTGGGTCGGACTAGCGGGTCCGGGGAGCTGTTTTTT. Translation gives CASSLGRTSGSGELFF. This chain joins TRBV5-1 and TRBJ2-2, with 11 bases that match TRBD2. The CDR3 runs 16 residues. Germline CDR1 SGHRS, CDR2 YFSETQ. The V gene end was trimmed by 0 bases and the J gene end by 6 bases; junction bases not matched to a gene: 4.

This chain's CDR3 is CASSQDRMGNQPQHF. The CDR3 DNA sequence: TGCGCCAGCAGCCAAGACAGGATGGGCAATCAGCCCCAGCATTTT. The chain uses TRBV4-1 and TRBJ1-5; D is ambiguous. There are 15 residues in the CDR3. In germline, CDR1 is MGHRA, CDR2 YSYEKL. V was clipped by 0 bases and J by 2 bases, with 8 bases between them.

In this sample, this clonotype turned up a few times. This sequence joins TRBV2 and TRBJ1-6, with D unclear. The germline V and J ends were trimmed by 4 bases and 9 bases, with 10 bases remaining between them. This CDR3 has 13 residues. CDR1 is SNHLY and CDR2 is FYNNEI in the germline V gene. For the CDR3, the DNA is TGTGCCAGCAGTGGGGCTGAGGGTTCACCCCTCCACTTT. Its protein product is CASSGAEGSPLHF.

The J gene is TRBJ1-1, the V gene TRBV7-9, with D perhaps matching TRBD1 (6 bases). Germline CDR1 and CDR2: SEHNR and FQNEAQ (reference sequence). Between the trimmed V and J ends, which lost 3 bases and 10 bases, there was a span of 18 bases. This CDR3 spans 14 amino acids. The CDR3 loop reads CASSFNAGAGGAFF. The CDR3 coding sequence is TGTGCCAGCAGCTTCAACGCGGGGGCTGGGGGAGCTTTCTTT.